This passage covers 12 T cell receptor beta chains from one sample sequenced in a study of PD-1 blockade in classical Hodgkin lymphoma. There was relapse after autologous stem cell transplantation in every patient, and there was variation in brentuximab vedotin exposure. Generated by immunoSEQ multiplex PCR, the TCRdb table keeps only in-frame clones and is missing some. This sample has 55,000 to 75,000 clones, with more than 85% found just once. The sequences come from peripheral blood mononuclear cells (PBMCs), collected at baseline. All receptors derive from a human donor with classical Hodgkin lymphoma.

CDR3: CASSLSRIATDTQYF. The CDR3 coding sequence is TGTGCCAGCAGTTTATCGAGGATAGCAACAGATACGCAGTATTTT. The V and J genes are TRBV27 and TRBJ2-3, with D hard to call. CDR1 MNHEY and CDR2 SMNVEV come from the germline V gene (reference sequence). The CDR3 sequence is 15 residues long. V gave up 0 bases and J gave up 3 bases, with 10 bases separating them.

V is TRBV5-4 and J is TRBJ2-7; D remains unclear. Germline V gene data show CDR1 as SGHNT and CDR2 as YYREEE (reference sequence). V gave up 1 base and J gave up 4 bases, with 6 bases separating them. The CDR3 runs 12 residues. For the CDR3, the DNA is TGTGCCAGCAGCTTGCCCCCATACGAGCAGTACTTC. This encodes CASSLPPYEQYF. The full variable domain, with the rest looked up from reference TRBV5-4 and TRBJ2-7, is ETGVTQSPTHLIKTRGQQVTLRCSSQSGHNTVSWYQQALGQGPQFIFQYYREEENGRGNFPPRFSGLQFPNYSSELNVNALELDDSALYLCASSLPPYEQYFGPGTRLTVT.

This clone appeared a single time. The rearrangement links TRBV29-1 to TRBJ1-2, with D unresolved. CDR3 size: 15 residues. The germline V and J ends were trimmed by 0 bases and 3 bases, with 14 bases remaining between them. Germline V lookup: CDR1 SQVTM, CDR2 ANQGSEA. As DNA, the CDR3 is TGCAGCGTTGAAGACCGGTCTTCTTATGACTATGGCTACACCTTC. Its protein product is CSVEDRSSYDYGYTF.

This sequence joins TRBV5-8 and TRBJ2-7; a weak D match, TRBD2 (5 bases). V lost 2 bases, J lost 3 bases, and 15 bases lay in between. The germline CDR1 and CDR2 sequences are SGHTS and YDEGEE. CDR3 size: 15 residues. The CDR3 protein is CASSFGLVGSYEQYF. CDR3 DNA: TGTGCCAGCAGCTTTGGACTCGTCGGTAGCTACGAGCAGTACTTC.

This clone was counted once. The chain recombines TRBV13 with TRBJ2-7, with TRBD2 matching over 8 bases. CDR3 size: 14 residues. Germline loops: CDR1 PRHDT, CDR2 FYEKMQ (reference sequence). Trimming cost V 4 bases and J 3 bases; bases outside gene matches: 5. Written as DNA, the CDR3 is TGTGCCAGCAGCTCCGCCGGGACTAGCTACGAGCAGTACTTC. It yields the protein CASSSAGTSYEQYF. The full variable domain, rest sourced from reference TRBV13 and TRBJ2-7, is AAGVIQSPRHLIKEKRETATLKCYPIPRHDTVYWYQQGPGQDPQFLISFYEKMQSDKGSIPDRFSAQQFSDYHSELNMSSLELGDSALYFCASSSAGTSYEQYFGPGTRLTVT.

V gene TRBV19 combines with J gene TRBJ2-1; 11 nucleotides agree with TRBD2. The CDR3 consists of 16 residues. V shed 1 base, J shed 2 bases, and the junction held 1 base outside the gene matches. Germline CDR1 is LNHDA and CDR2 is SQIVND (reference sequence). In nucleotides, the CDR3 is TGTGCCAGTAGTATAGGACTAGCGGGGCCCTACAATGAGCAGTTCTTC. The encoded protein is CASSIGLAGPYNEQFF.

The J gene is TRBJ2-4, the V gene TRBV7-8; no definite D call. CDR3 length: 15 amino acids. The ends were cut back, 3 bases at V and 0 bases at J, with 9 bases in the middle. The germline V gene encodes CDR1 SGHVS and CDR2 FQNEAQ. This CDR3 reads CASSLSSQAKNIQYF. In DNA, the CDR3 is TGTGCCAGCAGCTTGTCCTCGCAAGCCAAAAACATTCAGTACTTC.

V usage is TRBV6-1 and J usage is TRBJ2-7; tentative D call: TRBD1 (6 bases). This CDR3 region has 12 residues. V was pared by 5 bases and J by 9 bases, with 14 bases between. The V gene's germline CDR1 is MNHNS and CDR2 SASEGT. CDR3 coding DNA: TGTGCCAGCAGTCCTGACAGGTCGGCGCAGTACTTC. This sequence encodes CASSPDRSAQYF.

The chain employs TRBV28 and TRBJ1-2; the D gene is possibly TRBD1 (6 bases). V shed 2 bases and J shed 10 bases, with 17 bases lying between them. The germline CDR1 and CDR2 sequences are MDHEN and SYDVKM. CDR3 size: 14 residues. The chain's CDR3 is CASSLIGGSYIYTF. In nucleotides, the CDR3 is TGTGCCAGCAGTTTAATAGGGGGGTCGTATATCTACACCTTC.

This sequence joins TRBV30 and TRBJ2-5; D ambiguous. Germline-derived CDR1 and CDR2 are GTSNPN and SVGIG (reference sequence). The CDR3 contains 13 residues. V was shortened by 3 bases and J by 5 bases, with 13 bases between the two germline ends. The CDR3 loop is CAWRGRLGETQYF. Written as DNA, the CDR3 is TGTGCCTGGAGAGGGCGGCTCGGTGAGACCCAGTACTTC.

Only one count was recorded for this clone. The chain has TRBV27 and TRBJ1-5, with a possible D match to TRBD1 (6 bases). V was shortened by 0 bases and J by 5 bases, with 11 bases between the two germline ends. CDR1 MNHEY and CDR2 SMNVEV come from the germline V gene (reference sequence). The CDR3 consists of 15 residues. The CDR3 here is CASSLSTGSHQPQHF. In DNA, the CDR3 is TGTGCCAGCAGTTTATCGACAGGTAGTCATCAGCCCCAGCATTTT.

This clone was seen only once. The chain carries TRBV16 and TRBJ2-7; no firm D call. The CDR3 spans 12 residues. Trimming took 2 bases from V and 5 from J, leaving 7 bases between them. CDR1 is KGHSY, CDR2 FQNENV, per germline. For the CDR3, the DNA is TGTGCCAGCAGCCAAGGCTATCACGAGCAGTACTTC. Protein: CASSQGYHEQYF.